In this sample, the clone carrying this T cell receptor beta chain turned up a few times. The data originate from a study of blood T cell repertoires in COVID-19. As for the study in general: Acute and convalescent COVID-19 specimens originated in the United States, Italy and Spain. Sample material is recorded as cDNA or gDNA derived from T cells, B-cell-depleted T cells, or PBMCs.

Method: immunoSEQ multiplex PCR; TCRdb's copy keeps in-frame clones and lacks some. Seen here are roughly 220,000 clones, approximately 83% observed once, and the top ten hold approximately 2.9%. CDR3 length equals 12 residues. V was shortened by 2 bases and J by 9 bases, with 7 bases between the two germline ends. Germline V gene data show CDR1 as MDHEN and CDR2 as SYDVKM. Sequencing was carried out using peripheral blood. V and J are TRBV28 and TRBJ1-4, with D uncertain. This TCR derives from a young woman who had recovered from COVID-19. CDR3 sequence (DNA): TGTGCCAGCAGTTTAGTGGCTCAAAAACTGTTTTTT. Protein product: CASSLVAQKLFF.